The next 20 T cell receptor beta chains were all read from a single sample in a study of blood T cell repertoires in COVID-19. Assay used: immunoSEQ multiplex PCR; TCRdb lists only in-frame clones, some missing. The profile shows around 150,000 clones, 70% to 90% of them singletons. The sample taken for sequencing was peripheral blood. The receptor set was obtained from a man in his sixties with acute or convalescent COVID-19.

Comments on this clone: Other DNA variants within this sample encode the same CDR3. The V gene is TRBV5-4, the J gene TRBJ2-3; 8 nucleotides agree with TRBD2. The germline gives CDR1 SGHNT, CDR2 YYREEE (reference sequence). This CDR3 contains 16 residues. Trimming at V came to 2 bases and at J to 1 base, leaving 6 bases not matched to a gene. The CDR3, as DNA: TGTGCCAGCAGCTTCACGAGCGGGAGCGGCACAGATACGCAGTATTTT. Protein product: CASSFTSGSGTDTQYF.

The chain couples TRBV12-3 or TRBV12-4 to TRBJ1-6; D unresolved. V was shortened by 6 bases and J by 5 bases, with 8 bases between the two germline ends. The CDR3 covers 13 residues. CDR3 DNA: TGTGCCAGCAGGAGGGAAAATAATTCACCCCTCCACTTT. Its protein product is CASRRENNSPLHF.

J is TRBJ1-5 and V is TRBV7-9, with TRBD1 matching over 7 bases. Germline V lookup: CDR1 SEHNR, CDR2 FQNEAQ (reference sequence). V was clipped by 3 bases and J by 6 bases; unmatched bases: 8. There are 15 residues in the CDR3. The CDR3 here is CASSFDRVGVQPQHF. DNA of the CDR3: TGTGCCAGCAGCTTCGACAGGGTGGGGGTTCAGCCCCAGCATTTT.

The chain couples TRBV28 to TRBJ2-3; TRBD2 might be the D (6 bases). This CDR3 is built from 12 residues. V gave up 4 bases and J gave up 11 bases, with 13 bases separating them. From germline, CDR1 is MDHEN and CDR2 SYDVKM. The DNA for the CDR3 is TGTGCCAGCAGTTCGGCGGGACGTAAGCAGTATTTT. As protein: CASSSAGRKQYF.

The chain couples TRBV10-2 to TRBJ2-2, with D tentatively TRBD2 (5 bases). The CDR3 contains 17 residues. Trimming cost V 0 bases and J 6 bases, with 17 bases left between them. Germline CDR1 is WSHSY and CDR2 is SAAADI. As DNA, the CDR3 is TGCGCCAGCAGTGAGTCTATAGGACCCGCGGGTCCCGGGGAGCTGTTTTTT. Translation: CASSESIGPAGPGELFF.

V usage is TRBV29-1 and J usage is TRBJ2-7; 7 bases match TRBD1. The CDR3 runs 12 residues. Germline V CDR1 and CDR2: SQVTM, ANQGSEA. The ends lost 5 bases at V and 6 bases at J; junction bases unmatched: 7. The CDR3 DNA follows: TGCAGCGTTCTGCCGACAGGGAGCGAGCAGTACTTC. This sequence encodes CSVLPTGSEQYF.

The table lists this clone with a count of one. The chain carries TRBV19 and TRBJ1-5; TRBD1 is a possible D gene (6 bases). V was shortened by 4 bases and J by 3 bases, with 10 bases between the two germline ends. The CDR3 contains 14 residues. The germline V gene encodes CDR1 LNHDA and CDR2 SQIVND (reference sequence). This chain's CDR3 is CASSSGQLNQPQHF. The CDR3 nucleotides read TGTGCCAGTAGTAGTGGACAGCTCAATCAGCCCCAGCATTTT.

This chain joins TRBV28 and TRBJ1-1; D remains ambiguous. V was cut by 10 bases and J by 4 bases, with 13 bases left in between. This CDR3 comprises 12 residues. Germline V gene sequence: CDR1 MDHEN, CDR2 SYDVKM. For the CDR3, the DNA is TGTGCCACCTCCACCAGAGGCACTGAAGCTTTCTTT. This sequence encodes CATSTRGTEAFF.

J is TRBJ2-1 and V is TRBV7-3; D possibly corresponds to TRBD2 (6 bases). Trimming stripped 5 bases from V and 12 bases from J, with 17 bases between. The germline CDR1 and CDR2 sequences are SGHTA and FQGTGA. This CDR3 is built from 13 residues. The CDR3 loop is CASSPGDFPGQFF. The CDR3 DNA follows: TGTGCCAGCAGCCCCGGGGACTTTCCTGGGCAGTTCTTC. Combining the CDR3 with reference TRBV7-3 and TRBJ2-1 gives the whole variable domain GAGVSQTPSNKVTEKGKYVELRCDPISGHTALYWYRQSLGQGPEFLIYFQGTGAADDSGLPNDRFFAVRPEGSVSTLKIQRTERGDSAVYLCASSPGDFPGQFFGPGTRLTVL.

This clone has only one observation. The chain combines TRBV20-1 with TRBJ2-7; 9 bases fit TRBD2. CDR3 length equals 18 residues. Trimming at V came to 3 bases and at J to 7 bases, leaving 22 bases not matched to a gene. CDR1 is DFQATT, CDR2 SNEGSKA, per germline (reference sequence). The CDR3 nucleotides read TGCAGTGCTAGTCTACTCATAGGGGCCAGCGGGAGGTCGAGGGAGCAGTACTTC. Translated, it gives CSASLLIGASGRSREQYF.

This chain joins TRBV30 and TRBJ1-6, with D perhaps matching TRBD1 (5 bases). Trimming removed 2 bases from V and 7 bases from J, with 12 bases in between. This CDR3 region has 14 residues. The germline CDR1 and CDR2 sequences are GTSNPN and SVGIG (reference sequence). The CDR3 sequence: CAWSQGTRNSPLHF. DNA of the CDR3: TGTGCCTGGAGTCAGGGAACGCGGAATTCACCCCTCCACTTT.

This chain links TRBV24-1 with TRBJ2-1, with D perhaps TRBD2 (6 bases). Germline V CDR1 and CDR2: KGHDR, SFDVKD. This CDR3 has 15 residues. V gave up 3 bases and J gave up 6 bases, with 14 bases separating them. CDR3 loop: CATSDLLAQINEQFF. In DNA form, the CDR3 reads TGTGCCACCAGTGATCTCCTAGCGCAAATCAATGAGCAGTTCTTC.

The V call is TRBV30, the J call TRBJ1-3; D ambiguous. Trimming pared 2 bases from V and 2 bases from J, leaving 13 bases between. Germline V gene sequence: CDR1 GTSNPN, CDR2 SVGIG (reference sequence). The CDR3 is 15 amino acids. CDR3 protein: CAWSWSGNPGNTIYF. The CDR3 DNA is TGTGCCTGGAGTTGGAGCGGGAACCCTGGAAACACCATATATTTT.

Concerning this clone itself: The same CDR3 is also encoded by other DNA sequences in this sample. The chain recombines TRBV6-1 with TRBJ1-6; 8 bases align to TRBD1. Per the germline V gene, CDR1 is MNHNS and CDR2 is SASEGT. This CDR3 has 15 residues. J was trimmed by 6 bases and V by 3 bases; bases with no gene match: 4. The CDR3, as DNA: TGTGCCAGCAGTGAGAGCGGACAGGGTAATTCACCCCTCCACTTT. Translated, it gives CASSESGQGNSPLHF.

The chain combines TRBV29-1 with TRBJ1-1; D is unresolved. The CDR3 runs 12 residues. CDR1 is SQVTM and CDR2 is ANQGSEA in the germline V gene. Trimming removed 6 bases from V and 5 bases from J, with 13 bases in between. The CDR3 is CSVLPGGTEAFF. The CDR3 DNA is TGCAGCGTCCTCCCCGGAGGTACTGAAGCTTTCTTT.

V and J are TRBV5-4 and TRBJ2-7, with 11 bases identical to TRBD2. The V gene end was trimmed by 0 bases and the J gene end by 7 bases; junction bases not matched to a gene: 9. CDR3 length: 16 residues. CDR1 is SGHNT and CDR2 is YYREEE in the germline V gene (reference sequence). The DNA for the CDR3 is TGTGCCAGCAGCTTGGAAGCGTTTAGCGGGAGGGGAGAGCAGTACTTC. Translated: CASSLEAFSGRGEQYF.

This chain links TRBV7-9 with TRBJ2-1; TRBD2 matches at 16 bases. Unmatched junction bases numbered 9, after V lost 5 bases and J lost 8 bases. The CDR3 is 17 amino acids. Germline V gene lookup returns CDR1 SEHNR and CDR2 FQNEAQ (reference sequence). The CDR3 coding sequence is TGTGCCAGCAGCCAGGGACTAGCGGGAGGGCCCTCGGATGAGCAGTTCTTC. Amino acids: CASSQGLAGGPSDEQFF. The full variable domain, completed using reference TRBV7-9 and TRBJ2-1, is DTGVSQNPRHKITKRGQNVTFRCDPISEHNRLYWYRQTLGQGPEFLTYFQNEAQLEKSRLLSDRFSAERPKGSFSTLEIQRTEQGDSAMYLCASSQGLAGGPSDEQFFGPGTRLTVL.

This chain links TRBV10-3 with TRBJ1-6; 7 nucleotides agree with TRBD1. Germline V gene sequence: CDR1 ENHRY, CDR2 SYGVKD. Germline trimming cut 10 bases from V and 6 bases from J; bases unmatched to any gene: 9. This CDR3 has 14 amino acids. CDR3 in DNA: TGTGCCACCCGAGGGACAGCCTCTAATTCACCCCTCCACTTT. This codes for CATRGTASNSPLHF.

J is TRBJ2-7 and V is TRBV5-5, with TRBD2 identical over 9 bases. Germline values: CDR1 SGHKS, CDR2 YYEKEE (reference sequence). There are 14 residues in the CDR3. J gave up 2 bases and V 4 bases, and 4 bases lay outside the gene matches. The CDR3 nucleotides are TGTGCCAGCAGCCTAGCGGGACAGCCCTACGAGCAGTACTTC. Its translation is CASSLAGQPYEQYF.

The chain links TRBV25-1 to TRBJ1-6, with D hard to call. This CDR3 is built from 15 residues. With 3 bases removed from V and 6 bases from J, the gap between germline ends came to 12 bases. CDR1 MGHDK and CDR2 SYGVNS come from the germline V gene. The CDR3 loop reads CASSDTRILNSPLHF. CDR3 DNA sequence: TGTGCCAGCAGTGATACCAGGATCCTTAATTCACCCCTCCACTTT.